This TCR beta chain was found in a study of Ad26.COV2.S vaccination and SARS-CoV-2 variants. The wider study: Donor joined the COV1001 Ad26.COV2.S trial arm.

CDR1 is MNHEY and CDR2 is SMNVEV in the germline V gene (reference sequence). The CDR3 loop spans 14 amino acids. Trimming removed 7 bases from V and 6 bases from J; junction bases left unmatched: 9. Only in-frame clones appear in the TCRdb table, and some are missing; sequencing was by immunoSEQ multiplex PCR. The table records roughly 680,000 clones, 89% of them present only once. Treatment here: some 19 received Ad26.COV2.S at low or high dose, single or two shots; about 5 received placebo; per-sample allocation not given. Collection of samples fell on day 63 after the first vaccine or placebo injection. This Boston cohort included adults aged 18-55 years. The administered vaccine (an Ad26 vector) expressed Wuhan-strain SARS-CoV-2 spike.

This receptor was taken from a person between 18 and 60 years old who received the Ad26.COV2.S COVID-19 vaccine or a placebo. Material: peripheral blood, obtained in a trial of Ad26.COV2.S vaccine versus placebo. The chain joins TRBV27 to TRBJ1-2, with 9 bases matching TRBD1. CDR3: CASTRDRESDGYTF. The CDR3 DNA reads TGTGCCAGCACTCGGGACAGGGAAAGCGATGGCTACACCTTC.